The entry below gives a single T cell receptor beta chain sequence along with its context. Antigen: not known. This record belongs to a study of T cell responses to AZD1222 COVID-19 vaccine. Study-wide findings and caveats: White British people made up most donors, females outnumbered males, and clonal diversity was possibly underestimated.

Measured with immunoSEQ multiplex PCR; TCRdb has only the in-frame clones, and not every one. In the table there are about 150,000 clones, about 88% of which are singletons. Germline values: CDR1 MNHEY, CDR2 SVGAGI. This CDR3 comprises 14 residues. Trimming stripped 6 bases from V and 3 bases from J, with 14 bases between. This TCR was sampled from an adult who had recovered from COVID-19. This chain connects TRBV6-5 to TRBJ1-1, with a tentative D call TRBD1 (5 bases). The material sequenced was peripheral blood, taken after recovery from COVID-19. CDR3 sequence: CASSPRRAHTEAFF. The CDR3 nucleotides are TGTGCCAGCAGCCCCCGCAGGGCCCACACTGAAGCTTTCTTT.